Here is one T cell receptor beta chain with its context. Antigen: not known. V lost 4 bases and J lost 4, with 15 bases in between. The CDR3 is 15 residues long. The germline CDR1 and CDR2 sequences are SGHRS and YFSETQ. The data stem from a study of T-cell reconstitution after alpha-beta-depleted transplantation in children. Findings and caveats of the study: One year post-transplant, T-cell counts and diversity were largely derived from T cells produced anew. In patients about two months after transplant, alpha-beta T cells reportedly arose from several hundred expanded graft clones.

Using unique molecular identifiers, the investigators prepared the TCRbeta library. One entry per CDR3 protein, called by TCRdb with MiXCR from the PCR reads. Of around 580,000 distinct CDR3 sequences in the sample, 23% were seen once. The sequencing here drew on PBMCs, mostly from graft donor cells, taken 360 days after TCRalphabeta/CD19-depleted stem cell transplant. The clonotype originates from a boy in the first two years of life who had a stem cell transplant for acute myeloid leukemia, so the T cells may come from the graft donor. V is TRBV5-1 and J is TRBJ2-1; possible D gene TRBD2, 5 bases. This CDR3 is CASSAHPGIYNEQFF. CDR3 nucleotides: TGCGCCAGCAGCGCCCATCCGGGGATTTACAATGAGCAGTTCTTC. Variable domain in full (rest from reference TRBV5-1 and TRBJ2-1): KAGVTQTPRYLIKTRGQQVTLSCSPISGHRSVSWYQQTPGQGLQFLFEYFSETQRNKGNFPGRFSGRQFSNSRSEMNVSTLELGDSALYLCASSAHPGIYNEQFFGPGTRLTVL.